This TCR beta chain was recovered during a study of radiotherapy plus CTLA-4 blockade in lung cancer. Study as a whole: In about 20% of patients, objective responses were seen; roughly 28% had disease control. Findings of the study overall: Expansion in blood of tumor-derived TCR clones was seen after radiotherapy plus ipilimumab.

Worth noting for this clone: Its specificity is not known.

Profiled with immunoSEQ multiplex PCR; TCRdb holds only in-frame clones, not every one. The sample lists more than 100,000 clones, around 89% occurring once. This CDR3 spans 16 amino acids. Germline-derived CDR1 and CDR2 are WSHSY and SAAADI. V was cut by 3 bases and J by 3 bases, with 14 bases left in between. This TCR was recovered from a human donor with non-small cell lung cancer that progressed on radiotherapy plus ipilimumab. Here the sequenced sample was peripheral blood, taken from a patient treated with radiotherapy plus ipilimumab. V is TRBV10-2 and J is TRBJ2-2; no reliable D call. The CDR3 protein is CASSERKKTYTGELFF. The DNA of the CDR3 is TGCGCCAGCAGTGAACGGAAGAAAACCTACACCGGGGAGCTGTTTTTT.